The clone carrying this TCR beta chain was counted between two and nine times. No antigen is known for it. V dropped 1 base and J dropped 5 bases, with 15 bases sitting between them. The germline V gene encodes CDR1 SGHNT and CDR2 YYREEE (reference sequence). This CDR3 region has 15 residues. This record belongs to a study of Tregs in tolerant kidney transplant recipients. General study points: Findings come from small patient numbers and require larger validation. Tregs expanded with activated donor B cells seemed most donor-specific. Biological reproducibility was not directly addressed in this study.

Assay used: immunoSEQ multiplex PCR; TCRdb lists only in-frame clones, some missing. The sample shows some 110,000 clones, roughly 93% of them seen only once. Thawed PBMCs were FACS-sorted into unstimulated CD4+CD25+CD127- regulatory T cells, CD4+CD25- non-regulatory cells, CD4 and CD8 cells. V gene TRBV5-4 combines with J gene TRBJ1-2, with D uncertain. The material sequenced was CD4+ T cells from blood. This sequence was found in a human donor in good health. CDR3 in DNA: TGTGCCAGCAGCTTGCTAGCAGCCAATCTTTATGGCTACACCTTC. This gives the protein CASSLLAANLYGYTF.